Below, 27 T cell receptor beta chains from the same sample are listed, as sequenced in a study of cytomegalovirus exposure and HLA in healthy donors. PCR employed 60 Vbeta and 13 Jbeta primers. TCRdb keeps only in-frame clones here, not all; method: immunoSEQ multiplex PCR. The sample gives approximately 100,000 clones, 74% of which show up once; roughly 2.7% is in the top ten. The sample comprised PBMCs. These receptors came from a man aged 45-65 years in good health and CMV-seropositive.

This clone is a singleton in its sample. The chain employs TRBV7-9 and TRBJ1-1, with 8 bases lining up with TRBD1. Trimming removed 5 bases from V and 6 bases from J; junction bases left unmatched: 11. CDR1 SEHNR and CDR2 FQNEAQ come from the germline V gene (reference sequence). This CDR3 has 15 amino acids. CDR3 sequence (DNA): TGTGCCAGCAGCCCGACTGATCAGGGGGCTTCTGAAGCTTTCTTT. Residues: CASSPTDQGASEAFF.

This clone is a singleton in its sample. The gene calls are TRBV5-1 and TRBJ2-7; the match to TRBD2 covers 7 bases. This CDR3 comprises 16 residues. Per germline, CDR1 SGHRS and CDR2 YFSETQ. Germline trimming cut 0 bases from V and 2 bases from J; bases unmatched to any gene: 8. This CDR3 reads CASSLERGGRAYEQYF. Written as DNA, the CDR3 is TGCGCCAGCAGCTTGGAACGAGGCGGGAGAGCCTACGAGCAGTACTTC.

J is TRBJ2-1 and V is TRBV14; 10 bases fit TRBD1. V lost 4 bases to trimming and J lost 7 bases; unmatched junction nucleotides: 4. CDR1 is SGHDN, CDR2 FVKESK, per germline. The CDR3 totals 14 residues. CDR3 sequence reads: CASSRRQGANEQFF. CDR3 nucleotide sequence: TGTGCCAGCAGCCGCAGACAGGGGGCAAATGAGCAGTTCTTC.

There are a few counts of this clone. The chain is built from TRBV12-5 and TRBJ1-1, with unresolved D. The CDR3 runs 13 residues. Trimming removed 2 bases at V and 11 bases at J, with 15 bases between. Germline loops: CDR1 LGHNT, CDR2 FRNRAP. This CDR3 reads CASGLTQASTAFF. The CDR3 region has the DNA TGTGCTAGTGGTTTGACCCAGGCATCCACGGCTTTCTTT.

This chain links TRBV2 with TRBJ1-2; possibly TRBD1 for D (6 bases). Trimming stripped 7 bases from V and 8 bases from J, with 14 bases between. The germline CDR1 and CDR2 sequences are SNHLY and FYNNEI. This CDR3 region has 12 residues. CDR3 sequence: CASTTTGWGYTF. The DNA for the CDR3 is TGTGCCAGCACTACTACAGGGTGGGGCTACACCTTC.

The chain has TRBV6-5 and TRBJ2-1; TRBD2 aligns across 8 bases. The germline CDR1 and CDR2 sequences are MNHEY and SVGAGI. The CDR3 loop spans 15 amino acids. The junction had 7 bases not matched to a gene; V was cut back by 6 bases and J by 3 bases. CDR3 DNA: TGTGCCAGCAGCCGCGGGGGGCGGGGCTACAATGAGCAGTTCTTC. It translates to CASSRGGRGYNEQFF.

This clone has at least ten counts. The V and J genes are TRBV7-3 and TRBJ2-1; D unresolved. Looked up from germline, CDR1 is SGHTA and CDR2 is FQGTGA. The CDR3 totals 13 residues. Between the trimmed V and J ends, which lost 0 bases and 8 bases, there was a span of 8 bases. CDR3 bases: TGTGCCAGCAGCTTAACGCGGCGAGATGAGCAGTTCTTC. Protein product: CASSLTRRDEQFF.

The chain employs TRBV5-5 and TRBJ1-5; D may be TRBD1 (5 bases). Germline V gene sequence: CDR1 SGHKS, CDR2 YYEKEE (reference sequence). The CDR3 is 15 amino acids. Deletions cut 4 bases from V and 3 bases from J, with 14 bases between. The CDR3 nucleotides are TGTGCCAGCAGCCCCGCGGGACCGTCCAATCAGCCCCAGCATTTT. Amino acids: CASSPAGPSNQPQHF.

This sequence joins TRBV5-1 and TRBJ2-7, with D tentatively TRBD2 (6 bases). This CDR3 is 12 amino acids long. Per germline, CDR1 SGHRS and CDR2 YFSETQ. Trimming took off 2 bases at V and 7 bases at J, with 10 bases between the two ends. CDR3 amino acids: CASSFAGREQYF. In nucleotides, the CDR3 is TGCGCCAGCAGCTTTGCAGGGAGGGAGCAGTACTTC.

The gene calls are TRBV2 and TRBJ2-2; D unresolved. Trimming took 5 bases from V and 6 from J, leaving 10 bases between them. This CDR3 comprises 13 residues. Per germline, CDR1 SNHLY and CDR2 FYNNEI. The CDR3 DNA reads TGTGCCAGCAGTTCCGAGAGTGCCGGGGAGCTGTTTTTT. It encodes CASSSESAGELFF.

The chain's CDR3 is CASSEIAGDYNEQFF. The DNA for the CDR3 is TGTGCCAGCAGTGAAATAGCGGGAGACTACAATGAGCAGTTCTTC. J is TRBJ2-1 and V is TRBV2; 9 bases are shared with TRBD2. Germline assignment: CDR1 SNHLY and CDR2 FYNNEI. The CDR3 is made up of 15 amino acids. After removal of 2 bases from V and 3 bases from J, the junction contained 2 bases not matched to a gene.

V is TRBV5-4 and J is TRBJ1-3; 8 bases map to TRBD1. The trim removed 3 bases at V and 0 bases at J, leaving 5 bases unmatched. Germline-derived CDR1 and CDR2 are SGHNT and YYREEE (reference sequence). The CDR3 spans 16 residues. The CDR3 DNA is TGTGCCAGCAGCTCGTTACAGGGGGGCTCTGGAAACACCATATATTTT. This codes for CASSSLQGGSGNTIYF.

The chain carries TRBV9 and TRBJ1-2; 8 nucleotides line up with TRBD1. V shed 3 bases and J 5 bases; nucleotides not matched to a gene: 15. The germline gives CDR1 SGDLS, CDR2 YYNGEE. The length of the CDR3 is 17 residues. The CDR3 DNA is TGTGCCAGCAGCGGAAAGGGTTGGACAGGGCCATTGTATGGCTACACCTTC. Translated, it gives CASSGKGWTGPLYGYTF. The variable domain in full, completed from reference TRBV9 and TRBJ1-2, reads DSGVTQTPKHLITATGQRVTLRCSPRSGDLSVYWYQQSLDQGLQFLIQYYNGEERAKGNILERFSAQQFPDLHSELNLSSLELGDSALYFCASSGKGWTGPLYGYTFGSGTRLTVV.

The V call is TRBV27, the J call TRBJ2-1, with 7 bases aligning to TRBD2. V was clipped by 0 bases and J by 4 bases; unmatched bases: 12. This CDR3 region has 18 residues. Germline-derived CDR1 and CDR2 are MNHEY and SMNVEV (reference sequence). This CDR3 is CASSLSPPLAESYNEQFF. DNA of the CDR3: TGTGCCAGCAGTTTATCTCCACCTCTAGCGGAGTCGTACAATGAGCAGTTCTTC.

A remark on this clone: A read error is likely, as this CDR3 ends without the conserved phenylalanine or tryptophan. The DNA is omitted, as the CDR3 cannot be located on it reliably, and the CDR3 follows TCRdb's listing. This chain connects TRBV6-5 to TRBJ1-3; the D call of TRBD1 is as the table states it, not checked on the DNA. The CDR3 adds up to 10 amino acids, both ends counted. CDR1 MNHEY and CDR2 SVGAGI come from the germline V gene. CDR3 protein: CASSYVRNRI.

The chain uses TRBV6-1 and TRBJ1-5, with no clear D. CDR1 is MNHNS, CDR2 SASEGT, per germline. The length of the CDR3 is 13 residues. V dropped 2 bases and J dropped 7 bases, with 9 bases sitting between them. CDR3 DNA sequence: TGTGCCAGCAGTGAAACCCAACGGCAGCCCCAGCATTTT. It encodes CASSETQRQPQHF.

The chain couples TRBV5-1 to TRBJ2-1; 11 nucleotides agree with TRBD2. This CDR3 spans 16 amino acids. The V gene end was trimmed by 0 bases and the J gene end by 7 bases; junction bases not matched to a gene: 6. The V gene's germline CDR1 is SGHRS and CDR2 YFSETQ. The DNA of the CDR3 is TGCGCCAGCAGCTTGGCGGGGACTAGCGGCGGGAATGAGCAGTTCTTC. Its translation: CASSLAGTSGGNEQFF.

The chain combines TRBV5-4 with TRBJ1-3; D may be TRBD1 (5 bases). The CDR3 length is 15 residues. Germline V lookup: CDR1 SGHNT, CDR2 YYREEE (reference sequence). V gave up 0 bases and J gave up 0 bases, with 7 bases separating them. The chain's CDR3 is CASSLGGASGNTIYF. CDR3 coding DNA: TGTGCCAGCAGCTTGGGCGGGGCCTCTGGAAACACCATATATTTT.

V is TRBV4-2 and J is TRBJ1-6, with TRBD1 matching 8 bases. Germline V gene sequence: CDR1 LGHNA, CDR2 YNFKEQ. This CDR3 is 15 amino acids long. The V and J ends lost 0 bases and 12 bases, in that order; junction bases with no gene match: 7. The chain's CDR3 is CASSQDRQGARPLHF. CDR3 bases: TGTGCCAGCAGCCAAGATCGGCAGGGGGCGAGACCCCTCCACTTT.

J is TRBJ1-5 and V is TRBV19, with D possibly being TRBD1 (6 bases). The V gene lost 7 bases and the J gene lost 6 bases, with 16 bases spanning the gap. The CDR3 is 14 amino acids. CDR1 and CDR2 from the germline V gene are LNHDA and SQIVND (reference sequence). CDR3: CASKQGKGGQPQHF. The CDR3 nucleotides are TGTGCCAGTAAACAAGGGAAAGGGGGTCAGCCCCAGCATTTT.

This chain connects TRBV5-4 to TRBJ2-1; no definite D call. This CDR3 is built from 13 residues. CDR1 and CDR2 from the germline V gene are SGHNT and YYREEE (reference sequence). The V gene lost 6 bases and the J gene lost 1 base, with 8 bases spanning the gap. The CDR3 here is CASTSGSYNEQFF. The CDR3 DNA reads TGTGCCAGCACCTCAGGATCCTACAATGAGCAGTTCTTC.

V gene TRBV11-3 combines with J gene TRBJ1-1; 8 positions agree with TRBD1. The CDR3 covers 16 residues. Trimming cost V 5 bases and J 0 bases; bases outside gene matches: 8. Germline V CDR1 and CDR2: SGHNT, YENEEA. Here the CDR3 DNA reads TGTGCCAGCAGCCCCGGGACAGGCGACTTGAACACTGAAGCTTTCTTT. Translating it yields CASSPGTGDLNTEAFF.

This chain links TRBV5-1 with TRBJ2-6; no definite D call. This CDR3 contains 14 residues. CDR1 is SGHRS, CDR2 YFSETQ, per germline. Deletions cut 5 bases from V and 0 bases from J, with 6 bases between. This CDR3 reads CASSFNSGANVLTF. The CDR3 bases are TGCGCCAGCAGTTTTAACTCTGGGGCCAACGTCCTGACTTTC.

The chain has TRBV2 and TRBJ2-5, with D tentatively TRBD2 (6 bases). CDR3 length equals 12 residues. Germline values: CDR1 SNHLY, CDR2 FYNNEI. V was trimmed by 6 bases and J by 5 bases, leaving 10 bases between them. The CDR3 sequence: CASSFGSETQYF. CDR3 nucleotides: TGTGCCAGCAGCTTCGGGAGTGAGACCCAGTACTTC. The variable domain in full, completed from reference TRBV2 and TRBJ2-5, reads EPEVTQTPSHQVTQMGQEVILRCVPISNHLYFYWYRQILGQKVEFLVSFYNNEISEKSEIFDDQFSVERPDGSNFTLKIRSTKLEDSAMYFCASSFGSETQYFGPGTRLLVL.

This clone appeared a single time. The chain recombines TRBV29-1 with TRBJ1-2; the D is unclear. The CDR3 consists of 13 residues. Germline V gene data show CDR1 as SQVTM and CDR2 as ANQGSEA. The V gene lost 4 bases and the J gene lost 4 bases, with 13 bases spanning the gap. CDR3 coding DNA: TGCAGCGTTGGGTCAGGTCTCGGCTATGGCTACACCTTC. Protein: CSVGSGLGYGYTF.

The chain employs TRBV5-1 and TRBJ2-1; no firm D call. The CDR3 totals 17 residues. Germline loops: CDR1 SGHRS, CDR2 YFSETQ. Deletions cut 3 bases from V and 6 bases from J, with 22 bases between. CDR3: CASSSLPTPMTANEQFF. CDR3 sequence (DNA): TGCGCCAGCAGCTCATTACCGACTCCAATGACGGCCAATGAGCAGTTCTTC. Filled out from reference TRBV5-1 and TRBJ2-1, the complete variable domain reads KAGVTQTPRYLIKTRGQQVTLSCSPISGHRSVSWYQQTPGQGLQFLFEYFSETQRNKGNFPGRFSGRQFSNSRSEMNVSTLELGDSALYLCASSSLPTPMTANEQFFGPGTRLTVL.

The rearrangement joins TRBV11-1 to TRBJ2-1, with 7 nucleotides matching TRBD2. Looked up from germline, CDR1 is SGHAT and CDR2 is FQDESV (reference sequence). The junction had 9 bases not matched to a gene; V was cut back by 5 bases and J by 5 bases. The CDR3 loop spans 15 amino acids. The CDR3 nucleotides read TGTGCCAGCAGCCCAAGGACTAGGGTAAACAATGAGCAGTTCTTC. Protein product: CASSPRTRVNNEQFF. Combining the CDR3 with reference TRBV11-1 and TRBJ2-1 gives the whole variable domain EAEVAQSPRYKITEKSQAVAFWCDPISGHATLYWYRQILGQGPELLVQFQDESVVDDSQLPKDRFSAERLKGVDSTLKIQPAELGDSAMYLCASSPRTRVNNEQFFGPGTRLTVL.